Each of the 8 T cell receptor beta chains below was sequenced from the same sample in a study of T cell repertoires in cytomegalovirus infection. For these receptors, no antigen is known. TCRdb reprocessed the reads with MiXCR, giving one entry per CDR3 protein. Altogether 450,000 to 550,000 distinct CDR3 sequences are present, approximately 40% being singletons, with the ten largest covering 35% to 50%. The sequenced sample was cultured PBMCs, obtained from culture after CMV antigen stimulation. Source of these receptors: a human donor in good health (CMV status not recorded). Some clones in this sample may be carry-over from other donors' samples.

In its sample, this clonotype was seen a few times. V usage is TRBV19 and J usage is TRBJ2-7; TRBD2 is a possible D gene (6 bases). Trimming shortened V by 5 bases and J by 2 bases, and 13 bases separated the two germline ends. The CDR3 is made up of 14 amino acids. CDR1 and CDR2 from the germline V gene are LNHDA and SQIVND (reference sequence). The CDR3 loop is CASSHRDSTYEQYF. The CDR3 nucleotides are TGTGCCAGTAGTCACCGGGACTCAACCTACGAGCAGTACTTC.

In its sample, this clonotype was seen many times. CDR3 protein: CASGHFGGPGHTEAFF. The CDR3 DNA reads as TGTGCTAGTGGCCACTTCGGGGGGCCGGGACACACTGAAGCTTTCTTT. V gene TRBV12-5 combines with J gene TRBJ1-1; D possibly corresponds to TRBD1 (6 bases). Trimming left V 6 bases short and J 3 bases short, with 20 bases between. Germline CDR1 and CDR2: LGHNT and FRNRAP. The CDR3 contains 16 residues.

V usage is TRBV7-9 and J usage is TRBJ2-3; D uncertain. The ends were cut back, 1 base at V and 5 bases at J, with 16 bases in the middle. The CDR3 covers 16 residues. CDR1 and CDR2 from the germline V gene are SEHNR and FQNEAQ (reference sequence). In DNA, the CDR3 is TGTGCCAGCAGCTTAGGGGTGGGAAGGGTCGGAGATACGCAGTATTTT. Its translation is CASSLGVGRVGDTQYF.

The chain links TRBV20-1 to TRBJ2-2; D remains ambiguous. The CDR3 has 13 amino acids. The germline CDR1 and CDR2 sequences are DFQATT and SNEGSKA (reference sequence). V was trimmed by 1 base and J by 6 bases, leaving 9 bases between them. CDR3: CSARARKPGELFF. CDR3 sequence (DNA): TGCAGTGCTAGAGCCCGCAAACCCGGGGAGCTGTTTTTT.

This clonotype was picked up a small number of times. The rearrangement joins TRBV7-2 to TRBJ2-1; perhaps TRBD1 as D (6 bases). Trimming left V 2 bases short and J 14 bases short, with 16 bases between. Germline V lookup: CDR1 SGHTA, CDR2 FQGNSA. This CDR3 is built from 13 residues. The DNA of the CDR3 is TGTGCCAGCAGCTTATCCCACAGGGTGTTTGAGTTCTTC. Protein: CASSLSHRVFEFF.

This chain links TRBV20-1 with TRBJ2-7, with D hard to call. This CDR3 is 15 amino acids long. Looked up from germline, CDR1 is DFQATT and CDR2 is SNEGSKA (reference sequence). Trimming took off 7 bases at V and 0 bases at J, with 19 bases between the two ends. The CDR3 protein is CSVIPGLSSSYEQYF. Written as DNA, the CDR3 is TGCAGTGTAATCCCCGGGCTGTCAAGCTCCTACGAGCAGTACTTC.

CDR3 bases: TGTGCCAGCAGCTTAATGAGCGGGGCCAACCAAGAGACCCAGTACTTC. This translates into CASSLMSGANQETQYF. J is TRBJ2-5 and V is TRBV7-9, with TRBD2 identical over 7 bases. The V gene end was trimmed by 2 bases and the J gene end by 0 bases; junction bases not matched to a gene: 6. The length of the CDR3 is 16 residues. The germline V gene has CDR1 SEHNR and CDR2 FQNEAQ (reference sequence).

This clonotype was picked up a small number of times. The chain has TRBV20-1 and TRBJ1-6, with TRBD1 matching 7 bases. Germline CDR1 reads DFQATT; CDR2 reads SNEGSKA (reference sequence). The CDR3 has 16 residues. The V segment lost 3 bases and the J segment 7 bases; nucleotides outside the gene matches: 12. In nucleotides, the CDR3 is TGCAGTGCTAGGCGACCCTCCGGGACAGCGAATTCACCCCTCCACTTT. This translates into CSARRPSGTANSPLHF.